The source of this T cell receptor beta chain is a study of T cell repertoires in cytomegalovirus infection (dated by TCRdb to 2018 to 2020). General notes on the study: The HLA type of each donor mattered for the analysis, because public TCR beta signatures pointed to carriage of CMV infection along with the matching HLA type. Results and caveats for the whole study, not just this receptor: In the ex vivo response, HLA-C-restricted CMV-specific TCR beta clonotypes were dominant, and in two of eight donors the single most frequent clonotype came from this HLA-C-restricted group. In both this cohort and an independent cohort of several hundred donors, the cumulative frequency of public TCR beta family members distinguished carriers of CMV infection plus the relevant HLA type.

Relative to germline, V is 3 bases shorter and J is 6 bases shorter, with 12 bases between their ends. The CDR3 contains 14 residues, cysteine and phenylalanine counted. Solely the CDR3 DNA is kept, with 42 bases framed from the first base. In its sample, this clonotype was seen once. Its recognized antigen is unknown. Base quality data are lacking; no much larger clone is found one base away. Weak support is all one read offers. Data came from an Illumina HiSeq 1500. TCRdb passed the public sequencing reads through fastp at Q25 and MiXCR, retaining productive beta sequences. Rows with a matching CDR3 protein are joined into one entry that keeps the most common DNA and genes. The sample data list around 120,000 distinct CDR3 sequences, and roughly a quarter of these were observed just once. Clones ranked in the top ten supply 30% to 35% of the sample.

This receptor was obtained from a human donor in good health (CMV status not recorded). Some clones in this sample may be carry-over from other donors' samples. Sequenced material: PBMCs, sequenced either directly or after in vitro stimulation (not recorded which). This receptor chain uses TRBV12-3 or TRBV12-4 and TRBJ1-3; no D segment can be confidently identified. This receptor carries the CDR3 CASSLSPHENTIYF. The DNA sequence is TGTGCCAGCAGTTTGAGCCCCCACGAAAACACCATATATTTT.